The entry that follows covers one T cell receptor beta chain sequence. The antigen is unknown. This specimen belongs to a study of blood T cells in healthy people across ages. About the research overall: Template switching captured about one barcoded beta molecule per two T cells. General study points: Diversity estimated from one million T cells was considered an underestimate.

Drawing of peripheral blood yielded about 10 milliliters from each donor. Extraction yielded at least 5 micrograms of total RNA per sample. Unmatched junction bases numbered 6, after V lost 0 bases and J lost 10 bases. The CDR3 loop spans 15 amino acids. Germline lookup yields CDR1 MNHNS and CDR2 SASEGT. It was with a sample-barcoded 5' primer and a J-beta primer mix that a second PCR of roughly 7 to 12 cycles was run. TCRdb itself ran the 5' RACE reads through MiXCR, one entry per CDR3 protein. The repertoire holds 790,000 or so distinct CDR3 sequences, with about half as singletons. The receptor was derived from an elderly man in good health. Specimen: blood. The rearrangement uses TRBV6-1 and TRBJ1-6; the match to TRBD1 covers 7 bases. CDR3 bases: TGTGCCAGCAGTGAAGCACCGGGACAGTACTCACCCCTCCACTTT. Amino acids: CASSEAPGQYSPLHF.